The 3 T cell receptor beta chains reported below all come from one sample, sequenced in a study of blood T cell repertoires in COVID-19. Clones were read by immunoSEQ multiplex PCR, and TCRdb kept only the in-frame ones, dropping some. The sample lists 270,000 or so clones, roughly 84% occurring once. The specimen was peripheral blood. These receptors all stem from a human donor in a cohort sampled during active COVID-19.

The CDR3 bases are TGTGCCAGCAGTTCCCGGACTAGCGGGGGATACGAGCAGTACTTC. This encodes CASSSRTSGGYEQYF. The chain couples TRBV6-6 to TRBJ2-7; the match to TRBD2 covers 13 bases. This CDR3 contains 15 residues. With 4 bases clipped from V and 4 bases from J, the junction kept 4 bases outside the gene matches. In germline, CDR1 is MNHNY, CDR2 SVGAGI (reference sequence).

This rearrangement joins TRBV5-1 to TRBJ2-5; no clear D. V dropped 4 bases and J dropped 0 bases, with 4 bases sitting between them. Germline CDR1 is SGHRS and CDR2 is YFSETQ. CDR3 length equals 12 residues. The CDR3 protein is CASSNYQETQYF. DNA for the CDR3: TGCGCCAGCAGCAACTACCAAGAGACCCAGTACTTC.

This clone was recorded a few times. This rearrangement joins TRBV7-9 to TRBJ1-2, with D unresolved. Germline CDR1 is SEHNR and CDR2 is FQNEAQ (reference sequence). CDR3 size: 15 residues. V gave up 5 bases and J gave up 6 bases, with 19 bases separating them. The CDR3 loop is CASSALISGDHGYTF. In nucleotides, the CDR3 is TGTGCCAGCAGCGCGTTGATAAGCGGGGATCATGGCTACACCTTC.